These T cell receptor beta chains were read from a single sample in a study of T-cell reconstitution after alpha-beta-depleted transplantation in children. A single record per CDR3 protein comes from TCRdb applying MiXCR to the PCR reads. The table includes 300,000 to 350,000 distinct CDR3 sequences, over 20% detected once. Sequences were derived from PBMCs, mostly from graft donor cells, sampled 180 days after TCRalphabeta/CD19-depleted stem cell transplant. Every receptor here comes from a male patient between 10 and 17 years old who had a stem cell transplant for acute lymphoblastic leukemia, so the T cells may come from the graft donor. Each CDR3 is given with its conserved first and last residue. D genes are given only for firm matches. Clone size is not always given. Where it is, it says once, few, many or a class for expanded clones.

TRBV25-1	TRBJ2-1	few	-	TGTGCCAGCAGTGAGGTCGGGACCTACAATGAGCAGTTCTTC	CASSEVGTYNEQFF
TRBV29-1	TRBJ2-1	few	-	TGCAGCGTTGAAGCTATCGTCTTGGATGAGCAGTTCTTC	CSVEAIVLDEQFF
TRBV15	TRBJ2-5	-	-	TGTGCCACCAGCAGAGATAGACCGATAAAGACCCAGTACTTC	CATSRDRPIKTQYF
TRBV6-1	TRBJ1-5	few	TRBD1	TGTGCCAGCAGGCCCGGGACAGGGTCTCAGCCCCAGCATTTT	CASRPGTGSQPQHF
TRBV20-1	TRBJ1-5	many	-	TGCAGTGCTAGATGGGGGTATAGCAATCAGCCCCAGCATTTT	CSARWGYSNQPQHF
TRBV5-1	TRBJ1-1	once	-	TGCGCCAGCAGCGACCCGGGGGGGAAGACTTTCTTT	CASSDPGGKTFF
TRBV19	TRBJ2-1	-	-	TGTGCCAGTAACCCCGACTCCGCATCCTACAATGAGCAGTTCTTC	CASNPDSASYNEQFF
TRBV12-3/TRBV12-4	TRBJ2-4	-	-	TGTGCCAGCAGTTTAGCGTGGTCAAGGAAAGAAAACATTCAGTACTTC	CASSLAWSRKENIQYF
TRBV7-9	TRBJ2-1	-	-	TGTGCCAGCAGCCCACCGGGACTTCGGGAACACAATGAGCAGTTCTTC	CASSPPGLREHNEQFF
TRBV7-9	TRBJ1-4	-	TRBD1	TGTGCCAGCAGCTCTGGACAGGGCCGTAATGAAAAACTGTTTTTT	CASSSGQGRNEKLFF
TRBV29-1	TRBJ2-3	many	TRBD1	TGCAGCGTCGGGGACAGGGCCCAGTATTTT	CSVGDRAQYF
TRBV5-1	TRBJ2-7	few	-	TGCGCCAGCAGCTTGGGGCCCACTAGCAGTAAATCTTACGAGCAGTACTTC	CASSLGPTSSKSYEQYF
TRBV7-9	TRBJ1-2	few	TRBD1	TGTGCCAGCAGCCCACCGACAGGGATCTATGGCTACACCTTC	CASSPPTGIYGYTF
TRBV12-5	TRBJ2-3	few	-	TGTGCTAGTGGCCAGACCGCAAGCACAGATACGCAGTATTTT	CASGQTASTDTQYF
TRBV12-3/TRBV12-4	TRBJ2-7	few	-	TGTGCCAGCACCCCCACAGGGTTCTACGAGCAGTACTTC	CASTPTGFYEQYF
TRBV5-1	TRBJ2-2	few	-	TGCGCCAGCAGCTTCGTGACCGGGACTCAGAACACCGGGGAGCTGTTTTTT	CASSFVTGTQNTGELFF
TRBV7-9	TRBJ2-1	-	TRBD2	TGTGCCAGCAGCCTCAAGCGGGAGCCTTACAATGAGCAGTTCTTC	CASSLKREPYNEQFF
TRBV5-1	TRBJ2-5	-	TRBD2	TGCGCCAGCAGCGCAACCCCCAGCGGGAGCCAAGAGACCCAGTACTTC	CASSATPSGSQETQYF
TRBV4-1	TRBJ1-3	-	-	TGCGCCAGCAGCCAAGACCCGCATTCTGGAAACACCACATATTTT	CASSQDPHSGNTTYF
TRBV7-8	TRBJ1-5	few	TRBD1	TGTGCCAGCAGCCGGGGACAGGGGACAAATCAGCCCCAGCATTTT	CASSRGQGTNQPQHF
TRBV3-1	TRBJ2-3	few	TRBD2	TGTGCCAGCAGCCAAGAAAAACTAGCGGGAAGGGCAGATACGCAGTATTTT	CASSQEKLAGRADTQYF
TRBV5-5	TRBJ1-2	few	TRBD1	TGTGCCAGCAGCTTGGACAGGGGGCTATATGGCTACACCTTC	CASSLDRGLYGYTF
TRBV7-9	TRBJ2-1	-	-	TGTGCCAGCAGCTTAGATGCAGGGTTCTTGGAGCAGTTCTTC	CASSLDAGFLEQFF
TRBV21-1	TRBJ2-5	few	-	TGTGCCAGCAGCAAAGTGGGTCCGCAAGAGACCCAGTACTTC	CASSKVGPQETQYF
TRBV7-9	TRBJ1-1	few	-	TGTGCCAGCAGCTTAAGCGGAGTAAGAGCTTTCTTT	CASSLSGVRAFF
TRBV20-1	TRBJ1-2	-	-	TGCAGTGCTCCCGCAACTAACTATGGCTACACCTTC	CSAPATNYGYTF
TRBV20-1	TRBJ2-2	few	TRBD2	TGCAGTGCTAGAATCGGGACTAGCGGGAATTTAGGGCTGTTTTTT	CSARIGTSGNLGLFF
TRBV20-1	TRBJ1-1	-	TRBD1	TGCAGTGCACCGAGAGGAATGACAGGGGGCCCTAGGTACACTGAAGCTTTCTTT	CSAPRGMTGGPRYTEAFF
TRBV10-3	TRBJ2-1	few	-	TGTGCCATCAGTGGGGACGCCGAGCAGTTCTTC	CAISGDAEQFF
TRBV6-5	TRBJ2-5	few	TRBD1	TGTGCCAGCAGTTTACAGGGGCCCCAGGAGACCCAGTACTTC	CASSLQGPQETQYF
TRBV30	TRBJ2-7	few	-	TGTGCCTGGAGTCCGACTAGTTTCGAGCAGTACTTC	CAWSPTSFEQYF